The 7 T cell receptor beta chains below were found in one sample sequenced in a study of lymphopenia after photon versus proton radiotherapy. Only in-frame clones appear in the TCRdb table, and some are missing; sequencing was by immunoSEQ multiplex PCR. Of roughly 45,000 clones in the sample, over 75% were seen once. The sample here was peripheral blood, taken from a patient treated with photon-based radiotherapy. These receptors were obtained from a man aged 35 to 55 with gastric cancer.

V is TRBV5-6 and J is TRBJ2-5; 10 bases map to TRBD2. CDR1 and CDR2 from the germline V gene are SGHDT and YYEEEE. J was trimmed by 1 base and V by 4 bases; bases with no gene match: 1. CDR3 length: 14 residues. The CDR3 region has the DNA TGTGCCAGCAGCAGGACTAGCGGCCAAGAGACCCAGTACTTC. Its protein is CASSRTSGQETQYF.

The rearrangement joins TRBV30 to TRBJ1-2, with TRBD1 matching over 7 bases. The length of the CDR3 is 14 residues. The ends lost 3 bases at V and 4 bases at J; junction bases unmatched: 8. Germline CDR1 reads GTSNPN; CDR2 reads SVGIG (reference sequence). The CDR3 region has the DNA TGTGCCTGGAGCGTAGGGGGCGGTCGCTATGGCTACACCTTC. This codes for CAWSVGGGRYGYTF.

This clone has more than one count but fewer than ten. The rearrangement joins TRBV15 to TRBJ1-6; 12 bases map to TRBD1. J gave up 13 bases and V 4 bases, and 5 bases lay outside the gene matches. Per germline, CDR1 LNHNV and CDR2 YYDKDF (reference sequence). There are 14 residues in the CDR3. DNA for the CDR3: TGTGCCACCAGCACGGGACAGGGGGCATGGCCCCTCCACTTT. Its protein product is CATSTGQGAWPLHF.

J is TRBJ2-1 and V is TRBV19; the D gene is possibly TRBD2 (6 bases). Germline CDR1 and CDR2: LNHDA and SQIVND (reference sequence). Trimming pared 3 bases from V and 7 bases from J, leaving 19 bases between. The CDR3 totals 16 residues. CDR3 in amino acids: CASSILPSAGGNEQFF. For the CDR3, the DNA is TGTGCCAGTAGTATCTTGCCTAGCGCGGGCGGGAATGAGCAGTTCTTC.

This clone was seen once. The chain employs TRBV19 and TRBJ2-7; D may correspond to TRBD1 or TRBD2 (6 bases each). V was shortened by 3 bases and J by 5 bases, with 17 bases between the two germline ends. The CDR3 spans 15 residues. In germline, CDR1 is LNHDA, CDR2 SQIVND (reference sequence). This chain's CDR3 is CASSMGGAKVDEQYF. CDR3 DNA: TGTGCCAGTAGTATGGGGGGCGCCAAGGTCGACGAGCAGTACTTC.

The chain's CDR3 is CASSWGLGDYEQYF. In nucleotides, the CDR3 is TGTGCCAGCAGCTGGGGTTTGGGGGACTACGAGCAGTACTTC. This chain uses TRBV5-6 with TRBJ2-7; possibly TRBD1 or TRBD2 for D (5 bases each). V gave up 3 bases and J gave up 3 bases, with 13 bases separating them. CDR3 length: 14 residues. Per germline, CDR1 SGHDT and CDR2 YYEEEE. Full variable domain (missing parts from reference TRBV5-6 and TRBJ2-7): DAGVTQSPTHLIKTRGQQVTLRCSPKSGHDTVSWYQQALGQGPQFIFQYYEEEERQRGNFPDRFSGHQFPNYSSELNVNALLLGDSALYLCASSWGLGDYEQYFGPGTRLTVT.

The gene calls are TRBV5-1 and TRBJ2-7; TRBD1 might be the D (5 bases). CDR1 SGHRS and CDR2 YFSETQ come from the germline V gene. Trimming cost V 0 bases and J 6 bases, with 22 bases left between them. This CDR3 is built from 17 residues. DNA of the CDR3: TGCGCCAGCAGCTTGGCCATTAGGACACTTAAGTGGGGCGAGCAGTACTTC. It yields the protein CASSLAIRTLKWGEQYF.